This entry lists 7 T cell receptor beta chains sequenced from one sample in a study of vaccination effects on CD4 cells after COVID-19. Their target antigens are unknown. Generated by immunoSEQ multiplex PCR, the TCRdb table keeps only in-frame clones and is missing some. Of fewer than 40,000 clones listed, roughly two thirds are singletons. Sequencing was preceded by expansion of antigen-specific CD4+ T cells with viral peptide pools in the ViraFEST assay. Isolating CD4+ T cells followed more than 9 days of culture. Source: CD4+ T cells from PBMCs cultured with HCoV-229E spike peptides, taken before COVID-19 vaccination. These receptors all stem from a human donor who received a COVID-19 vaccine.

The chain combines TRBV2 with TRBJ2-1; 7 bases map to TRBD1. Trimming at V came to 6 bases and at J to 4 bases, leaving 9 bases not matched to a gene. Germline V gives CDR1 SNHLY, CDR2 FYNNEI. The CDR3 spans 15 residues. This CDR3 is CASSGLKGAYNEQFF. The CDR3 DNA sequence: TGTGCCAGCAGCGGACTGAAGGGGGCATACAATGAGCAGTTCTTC. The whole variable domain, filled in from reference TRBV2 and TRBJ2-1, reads EPEVTQTPSHQVTQMGQEVILRCVPISNHLYFYWYRQILGQKVEFLVSFYNNEISEKSEIFDDQFSVERPDGSNFTLKIRSTKLEDSAMYFCASSGLKGAYNEQFFGPGTRLTVL.

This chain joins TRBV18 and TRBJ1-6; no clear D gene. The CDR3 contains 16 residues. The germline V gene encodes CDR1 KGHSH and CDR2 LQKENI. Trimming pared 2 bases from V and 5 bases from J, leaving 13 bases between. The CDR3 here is CASSPAAGVDNSPLHF. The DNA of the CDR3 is TGTGCCAGCTCACCAGCTGCTGGAGTCGATAATTCACCCCTCCACTTT.

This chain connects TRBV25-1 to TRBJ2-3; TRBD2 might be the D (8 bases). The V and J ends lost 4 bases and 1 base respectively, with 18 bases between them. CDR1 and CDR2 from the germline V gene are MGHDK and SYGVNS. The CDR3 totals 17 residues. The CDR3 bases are TGTGCCAGCAGTGTCCCGGGAGGGGGCGGCCGCACAGATACGCAGTATTTT. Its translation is CASSVPGGGGRTDTQYF.

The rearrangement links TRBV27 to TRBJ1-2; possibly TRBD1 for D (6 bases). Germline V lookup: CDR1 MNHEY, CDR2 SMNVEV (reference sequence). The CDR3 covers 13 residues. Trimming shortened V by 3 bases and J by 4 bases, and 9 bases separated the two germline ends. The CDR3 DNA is TGTGCCAGCAGTTTTAGGGGGGGCTATGGCTACACCTTC. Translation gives CASSFRGGYGYTF.

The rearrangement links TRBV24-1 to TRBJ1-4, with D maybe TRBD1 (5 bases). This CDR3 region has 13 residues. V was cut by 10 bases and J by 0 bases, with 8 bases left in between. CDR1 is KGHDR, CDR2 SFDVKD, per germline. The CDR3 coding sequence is TGTGCCACTGGGACGTCAACTAATGAAAAACTGTTTTTT. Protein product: CATGTSTNEKLFF.

The CDR3 loop reads CASSLNPDRRSYNEQFF. CDR3 DNA sequence: TGCGCCAGCAGCCTAAACCCCGACAGGCGCTCCTACAATGAGCAGTTCTTC. The chain recombines TRBV4-1 with TRBJ2-1, with D possibly being TRBD1 (6 bases). Between the trimmed V and J ends, which lost 4 bases and 0 bases, there was a span of 16 bases. This CDR3 is 17 amino acids long. Germline CDR1 reads MGHRA; CDR2 reads YSYEKL.

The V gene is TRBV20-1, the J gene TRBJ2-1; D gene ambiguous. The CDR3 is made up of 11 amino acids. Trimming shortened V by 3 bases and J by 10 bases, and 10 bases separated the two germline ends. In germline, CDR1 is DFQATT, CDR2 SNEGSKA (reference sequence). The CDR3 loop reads CSASQAIEQFF. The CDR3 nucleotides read TGCAGTGCTAGTCAGGCTATAGAGCAGTTCTTC.